The following is a T cell receptor (beta chain) sequence with its context. Looked up from germline, CDR1 is SNHLY and CDR2 is FYNNEI. CDR3 length equals 15 residues. The V segment lost 6 bases and the J segment 6 bases; nucleotides outside the gene matches: 11. The source of the sample is a study of blood T cell repertoires in COVID-19. Background on the study: Specimens from acute and convalescent COVID-19 originated in the United States, Italy and Spain.

Per the study methods: The authors estimated nucleated cell counts from reference gene primer amplification. This table comes from immunoSEQ multiplex PCR, and its TCRdb copy is limited to in-frame clones, with some not included. The DNA gave D and trimming, while V, J and clone size come from that table. The sample records roughly 300,000 clones, 83% being singletons. The chain recombines TRBV2 with TRBJ2-1, with 7 bases matching TRBD2. This receptor was taken from a woman in her fifties or sixties who had recovered from COVID-19. The sequenced sample was peripheral blood. The CDR3 spells CASSRGGGRGNEQFF. Written as DNA, the CDR3 is TGTGCCAGCAGCCGCGGCGGGGGAAGAGGCAATGAGCAGTTCTTC.